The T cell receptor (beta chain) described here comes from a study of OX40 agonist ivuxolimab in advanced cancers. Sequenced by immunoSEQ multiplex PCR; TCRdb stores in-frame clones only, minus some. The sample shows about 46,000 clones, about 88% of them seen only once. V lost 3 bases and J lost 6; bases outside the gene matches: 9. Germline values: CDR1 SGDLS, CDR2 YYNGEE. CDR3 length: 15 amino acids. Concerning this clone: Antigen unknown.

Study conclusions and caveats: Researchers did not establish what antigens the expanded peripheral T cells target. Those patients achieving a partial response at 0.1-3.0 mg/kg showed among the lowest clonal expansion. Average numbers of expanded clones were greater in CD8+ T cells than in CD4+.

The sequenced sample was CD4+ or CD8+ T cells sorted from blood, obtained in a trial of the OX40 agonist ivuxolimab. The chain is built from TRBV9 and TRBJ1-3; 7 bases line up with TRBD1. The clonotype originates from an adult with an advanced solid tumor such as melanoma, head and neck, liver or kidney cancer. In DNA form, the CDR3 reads TGTGCCAGCAGCGCACACTCCGGGACAGAAAACACCATATATTTT. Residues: CASSAHSGTENTIYF.